Listed below are T cell receptor beta chains from one sample, sequenced in a study of blood T cell repertoires in COVID-19. Generated by immunoSEQ multiplex PCR, the TCRdb table keeps only in-frame clones and is missing some. The table records about 190,000 clones, roughly 83% of them present only once. Source material: PBMCs or T cells enriched from blood (not recorded which). The source is a woman aged 30 to 39 who had recovered from COVID-19. The CDR3 runs from the conserved cysteine through the conserved F or W. D genes are given only for firm matches. Expanded clones get a size class; other rows say once, few or many, or leave the size out.

TRBJ2-1 | - | - | TRBV3-1/TRBV3-2 | 14 | CASSQDGLIAPPFF | TGTGCCAGCAGCCAAGATGGACTCATAGCTCCCCCGTTCTTC
TRBJ1-3 | - | once | TRBV27 | 15 | CASSLRGLSGNTIYF | TGTGCCAGCAGTTTGCGGGGGCTTTCTGGAAACACCATATATTTT
TRBJ2-1 | TRBD2 | - | TRBV27 | 17 | CASSWTSGRAIYNEQFF | TGTGCCAGCAGTTGGACTAGCGGGAGGGCCATTTACAATGAGCAGTTCTTC
TRBJ1-4 | - | - | TRBV7-6 | 15 | CASSLAWQKDEKLFF | TGTGCCAGCAGCTTAGCGTGGCAGAAAGATGAAAAACTGTTTTTT
TRBJ2-7 | - | - | TRBV27 | 13 | CASSSGLLYEQYF | TGTGCCAGCAGTTCCGGACTACTCTACGAGCAGTACTTC
TRBJ1-3 | - | few | TRBV15 | 15 | CATSRDRGSGNTIYF | TGTGCCACCAGCAGAGACAGGGGAAGTGGAAACACCATATATTTT
TRBJ1-1 | TRBD1 | - | TRBV29-1 | 13 | CSVEKARGTEAFF | TGCAGCGTTGAAAAGGCCAGGGGGACTGAAGCTTTCTTT
TRBJ2-2 | - | - | TRBV5-1 | 21 | CASNHFGPGGQKTTNTGELFF | TGCGCCAGCAACCATTTTGGCCCCGGGGGACAGAAAACCACGAACACCGGGGAGCTGTTTTTT
TRBJ1-2 | - | once | TRBV15 | 14 | CATSTGGGSRGYTF | TGTGCCACCAGCACCGGGGGAGGGTCTCGAGGCTACACCTTC
TRBJ2-7 | TRBD1 | - | TRBV11-1 | 15 | CASSPGDREGYEQYF | TGTGCCAGCAGCCCTGGGGACAGGGAGGGTTACGAGCAGTACTTC
TRBJ2-1 | - | - | TRBV9 | 15 | CASSPRDSYNNEQFF | TGTGCCAGCAGCCCCCGCGACAGCTACAACAATGAGCAGTTCTTC
TRBJ1-4 | TRBD1 | - | TRBV19 | 15 | CASSTGTATNEKLFF | TGTGCCAGTAGTACCGGGACAGCAACTAATGAAAAACTGTTTTTT
TRBJ2-2 | TRBD1 | - | TRBV19 | 14 | CASSRQGATGELFF | TGTGCCAGTAGCAGACAGGGGGCCACCGGGGAGCTGTTTTTT
TRBJ1-3 | TRBD1 | - | TRBV11-3 | 14 | CASSATGGGNTIYF | TGTGCCAGCAGCGCGACAGGGGGCGGAAACACCATATATTTT
TRBJ2-5 | - | - | TRBV18 | 15 | CASSLLLGIQETQYF | TGTGCCAGCTCACTACTACTAGGTATCCAAGAGACCCAGTACTTC
TRBJ2-5 | TRBD2 | - | TRBV7-2 | 15 | CASSFPGGGRETQYF | TGTGCCAGCAGCTTTCCGGGGGGAGGCAGGGAGACCCAGTACTTC
TRBJ2-1 | TRBD1 | - | TRBV5-1 | 15 | CATGTGDSSYNEQFF | TGCGCCACCGGGACAGGGGACAGCTCCTACAATGAGCAGTTCTTC
TRBJ1-5 | - | - | TRBV7-8 | 16 | CASIEGRGMMNQPQHF | TGTGCCAGCATCGAAGGGCGGGGGATGATGAATCAGCCCCAGCATTTT
TRBJ1-4 | - | - | TRBV9 | 17 | CARSVGWRGGTNEKLFF | TGTGCCCGCAGCGTAGGGTGGAGGGGGGGAACTAATGAAAAACTGTTTTTT
TRBJ2-3 | - | few | TRBV3-1/TRBV3-2 | 13 | CASSQDRRDTQYF | TGTGCCAGCAGCCAAGATAGGCGGGATACGCAGTATTTT
TRBJ1-1 | - | - | TRBV2 | 16 | CASKRLTGLLNTEAFF | TGTGCCAGCAAAAGATTAACAGGGCTCCTGAACACTGAAGCTTTCTTT
TRBJ2-1 | TRBD2 | - | TRBV7-9 | 19 | CASSLTSGDSHFNYNEQFF | TGTGCCAGCAGCTTGACTAGCGGGGACTCACACTTCAATTACAATGAGCAGTTCTTC
TRBJ2-7 | - | - | TRBV6-1 | 13 | CASSEIRGYEQYF | TGTGCCAGCAGTGAAATCCGCGGTTACGAGCAGTACTTC
TRBJ1-2 | - | once | TRBV19 | 12 | CASGQGNYGYTF | TGTGCCAGTGGTCAGGGAAACTATGGCTACACCTTC
TRBJ1-4 | - | - | TRBV18 | 14 | CASSDDRRNEKLFF | TGTGCCAGCTCAGACGACAGGCGAAATGAAAAACTGTTTTTT
TRBJ2-1 | - | - | TRBV6-5 | 15 | CASSYGLSSYNEQFF | TGTGCCAGCAGTTATGGGCTAAGCTCCTACAATGAGCAGTTCTTC
TRBJ2-3 | TRBD1 | - | TRBV6-1 | 17 | CASSARGQGASTDTQYF | TGTGCCAGCAGTGCGCGGGGACAGGGGGCTAGCACAGATACGCAGTATTTT
TRBJ2-1 | TRBD2 | - | TRBV11-2 | 14 | CASSTGTSDNEQFF | TGTGCCAGCAGCACCGGGACTAGCGATAATGAGCAGTTCTTC
TRBJ1-2 | - | - | TRBV20-1 | 10 | CSAPRGGYTF | TGCAGTGCTCCTCGAGGGGGCTACACCTTC
TRBJ2-3 | TRBD2 | - | TRBV4-1 | 21 | CASSQERGGLAGGPGVDTQYF | TGCGCCAGCAGCCAAGAGAGAGGAGGACTAGCGGGGGGGCCTGGGGTAGATACGCAGTATTTT
TRBJ2-1 | - | - | TRBV11-3 | 15 | CASSLDHDSYNEQFF | TGTGCCAGCAGCTTAGACCATGACAGCTACAATGAGCAGTTCTTC
TRBJ2-3 | TRBD1 | - | TRBV28 | 14 | CASSPDRTTDTQYF | TGTGCCAGCAGCCCGGACAGGACCACAGATACGCAGTATTTT